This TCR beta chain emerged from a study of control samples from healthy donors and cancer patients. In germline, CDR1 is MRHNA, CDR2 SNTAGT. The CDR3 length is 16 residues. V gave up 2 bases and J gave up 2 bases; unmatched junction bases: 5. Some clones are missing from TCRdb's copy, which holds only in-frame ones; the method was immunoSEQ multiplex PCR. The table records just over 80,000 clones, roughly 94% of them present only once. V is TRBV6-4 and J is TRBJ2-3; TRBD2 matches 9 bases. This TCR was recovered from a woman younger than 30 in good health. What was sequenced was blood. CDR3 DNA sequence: TGTGCCAGCAGTGACGTAGCGGGAGACCCCACAGATACGCAGTATTTT. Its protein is CASSDVAGDPTDTQYF.